This record looks at one TCR beta chain sequence and its context. Its binding antigen is unknown. Per-base qualities were not stored, and no clone one base away is much larger. The same CDR3 also results from other DNA sequences found in this sample. V is shortened by 2 bases, J by 2 bases, and the region joining them spans 4 bases. CDR1 and CDR2, per the germline V gene, are KGHSH and LQKENI. The CDR3 holds 13 amino acids from the cysteine to the phenylalanine. Kept here is only the CDR3 DNA, which spans 39 bases and is read in frame from base 1. This entry belongs to a study of shared clonotypes between healthy human individuals (TCRdb year 2020). In the study overall: A couple of women and three men aged 18 to 49 years were included in the cohort. For each donor, three plates each were used for CD4 naive and CD4 memory, two plates were used for CD8 naive, and one plate was used for CD8 memory. The study deeply sequenced blood TCR repertoires of several healthy adults to estimate repertoire size and the extent of clonotype sharing between individuals. To increase sequencing depth and limit assay-specific biases, TCR repertoire library preparation and sequencing were carried out by different laboratories using diverse techniques. Between about 0.8 and 9 billion PBMCs per donor were obtained by leukapheresis. The full study reports these points: When four donors were compared, the shared fraction of clonotypes was about 5.5% for naive CD4, more than 3% for naive CD8, roughly 2.5% for memory CD4, and 0.4% for memory CD8. Because the study included a small number of donors, the genetic and exposure-history diversity represented was limited. Naive subsets generally had larger estimated clonotype richness than memory subsets did. Even with the large sequencing depth, rarefaction of the sorted-subset datasets indicated that sequencing was incomplete. Only blood was sampled, and tissue TCR repertoires likely differ from those in blood. Higher generation probabilities were observed for clonotypes shared by all four sorted-subset donors than for non-shared clonotypes. Pairwise subsampling indicated that sequencing depth was expected to affect the degree of clonotype sharing among donors.

Healthy HIV-negative adults with no recently reported acute infections or vaccinations were included as donors. Only Caucasian adults living in Nashville, Tennessee, USA were represented among the donors. CD4+ T cells were enriched through magnetic negative selection, after which naive cells were positively selected on CD45RA and the remaining negative fraction served as the memory subset. Blood was obtained by leukapheresis, after which PBMCs were separated by Ficoll-Histopaque density gradient centrifugation and cryopreserved in liquid nitrogen vapor phase. Purity and quantity of every magnetically sorted T cell population were checked by analytical flow cytometry. Genomic DNA was isolated from every sorted fraction and measured by UV absorbance on a Nanodrop 2000c. Using the deep immunoSEQ assay, TCR CDR3 regions were amplified from genomic DNA by multiplex PCR. Genomic DNA extracted from each cell subset was distributed evenly over all wells of several immunoSEQ 96-well plates, and each plate served as one replicate. For sorted subsets, 200 to 250 ng genomic DNA, equal to 30,000 or so T cell genomes, was loaded into each replicate PCR. Purified libraries were quantified with a Qubit 3.0 fluorometer, sized on a Bioanalyzer 2100, and re-quantified with the KAPA Library Quantification kit. Every immunoSEQ 96-well plate was sequenced on a separate single-read 150-cycle Illumina NextSeq 550 flow cell. On the study's bioinformatics: Because the immunoSEQ output included only junctional sequences and no quality scores, the filtering could not be the same as the filtering used for full-length reads. To assign V/J genes and CDR3, sequences were annotated against IMGT germline references using PyIR, a Python wrapper for IgBLAST v1.9. Reads with weak V/J assignments (E-value above 1e-6), missing CDR3, stop codons, out-of-frame junctions, or ambiguous translated residues were removed. A V3J clonotype was defined by an identical inferred V gene, J gene, and CDR3 amino acid sequence. To compute the percentage overlap between repertoires, the number of shared unique clonotypes was divided by the size of the smaller repertoire. Repertoire richness was assessed with RTK rarefaction, the Chao1 estimator, and Recon v2.1 estimates of unobserved clonotypes. For all TCRbeta clonotypes obtained by the gDNA method from a few donors, generation probabilities were computed with OLGA. Sourced from immuneACCESS, this table was stored by TCRdb with only in-frame sequences that have V and J called. A share of the clones is absent; for the studies checked, an unresolved V gene accounts for under half, and the remainder has no known explanation. Clone size and the V and J calls come from that table; the DNA yielded D and trimming. The sample includes 2 million to 3 million clones, with under 95% observed a single time. 0.35% to 0.45% of the sample is taken by the ten largest.

The clonotype originates from a young man in good health. Some clones in this sample may be carry-over from other donors' samples. The receptor chain draws on TRBV18 and TRBJ1-5; the D gene is unclear. Sequencing used naive CD4+ T cells from PBMCs. The cell subset or site label of this sample denotes: CD45RA+ positively selected. In nucleotides, the sequence is TGTGCCAGCTCACCAGGAGGCAATCAGCCCCAGCATTTT. The translation is CASSPGGNQPQHF.